A single TCR beta chain is shown here with its context. This table comes from immunoSEQ multiplex PCR, and its TCRdb copy is limited to in-frame clones, with some not included. This table holds about 140,000 clones, 94% found once. The germline V and J ends were trimmed by 5 bases and 0 bases, with 11 bases remaining between them. Looked up from germline, CDR1 is MNHEY and CDR2 is SMNVEV (reference sequence). This CDR3 spans 15 amino acids. The source of the sample is a study of control samples from healthy donors and cancer patients. This clonotype originated in a man aged 35 to 55 in good health. The sequenced material came from blood. This chain uses TRBV27 with TRBJ1-3; no definite D call. The CDR3 here is CASSGMRGSGNTIYF. CDR3 in DNA: TGTGCCAGCAGTGGGATGCGGGGCTCTGGAAACACCATATATTTT.